Listed here are 9 T cell receptor beta chains from one sample, sequenced in a study of blood T cell repertoires in COVID-19. TCRdb keeps only in-frame clones here, not all; method: immunoSEQ multiplex PCR. Of roughly 340,000 clones detected, roughly 90% appear once; the ten largest clones hold approximately 3%. Sequencing used peripheral blood. The receptors shown here come from a woman in her twenties or thirties with COVID-19, enrolled during active disease.

A single count supports this clone. V is TRBV12-3 or TRBV12-4 and J is TRBJ2-4, with 7 bases matching TRBD2. The CDR3 extends over 13 amino acids. After removal of 11 bases from V and 8 bases from J, the junction contained 12 bases not matched to a gene. CDR3 in DNA: TGTGCCGTTTCAAGGCGGGAGCGGTACATTCAGTACTTC. This gives the protein CAVSRRERYIQYF.

The chain is built from TRBV28 and TRBJ2-7; D gene ambiguous. The CDR3 extends over 13 amino acids. Germline CDR1 MDHEN, CDR2 SYDVKM. V dropped 1 base and J dropped 6 bases, with 10 bases sitting between them. CDR3 in DNA: TGTGCCAGCAGTTTATCCAGCGTCGCCGAGCAGTACTTC. Translating it yields CASSLSSVAEQYF.

This chain joins TRBV2 and TRBJ2-7; D might be TRBD1 (6 bases). The CDR3 covers 16 residues. The V and J ends lost 5 bases and 2 bases respectively, with 19 bases between them. Germline V lookup: CDR1 SNHLY, CDR2 FYNNEI. The CDR3 loop is CASSSLRTAPPYEQYF. CDR3 nucleotide sequence: TGTGCCAGCAGTTCCCTAAGGACAGCCCCCCCCTACGAGCAGTACTTC.

V usage is TRBV2 and J usage is TRBJ2-7; maybe TRBD2 (6 bases). The CDR3 totals 12 residues. CDR1 SNHLY and CDR2 FYNNEI come from the germline V gene. Trimming cost V 9 bases and J 7 bases, with 16 bases left between them. Written as DNA, the CDR3 is TGTGCCAGTGCCGGCGGGGAGAGGGAGCAGTACTTC. Its protein is CASAGGEREQYF. Full variable domain (remainder filled in from reference TRBV2 and TRBJ2-7): EPEVTQTPSHQVTQMGQEVILRCVPISNHLYFYWYRQILGQKVEFLVSFYNNEISEKSEIFDDQFSVERPDGSNFTLKIRSTKLEDSAMYFCASAGGEREQYFGPGTRLTVT.

The chain is built from TRBV6-1 and TRBJ1-2; TRBD1 matches at 7 bases. This CDR3 contains 15 residues. Trimming removed 3 bases from V and 8 bases from J; junction bases left unmatched: 12. Germline V CDR1 and CDR2: MNHNS, SASEGT. The CDR3 coding sequence is TGTGCCAGCAGTGAGACCCCTCGACAGGGAGAAGGCTACACCTTC. Residues: CASSETPRQGEGYTF.

The chain joins TRBV11-2 to TRBJ2-5, with D possibly matching TRBD2 (5 bases). The V gene's germline CDR1 is SGHAT and CDR2 FQNNGV. The CDR3 is made up of 12 amino acids. V was cut by 5 bases and J by 2 bases, with 6 bases left in between. CDR3 bases: TGTGCCAGCAGCGGAGGACAAGAGACCCAGTACTTC. Its protein product is CASSGGQETQYF.

The V gene is TRBV30, the J gene TRBJ2-7; a possible D gene is TRBD2 (5 bases). V lost 1 base, J lost 3 bases, and 10 bases lay in between. The CDR3 runs 13 residues. Germline V gives CDR1 GTSNPN, CDR2 SVGIG (reference sequence). This chain's CDR3 is CAWSAKGVYEQYV. The CDR3 nucleotides read TGTGCCTGGAGTGCAAAGGGAGTCTACGAGCAGTACGTC.

The chain uses TRBV11-2 and TRBJ2-7; 7 bases align to TRBD1. J gave up 2 bases and V 2 bases, and 3 bases lay outside the gene matches. Per the germline V gene, CDR1 is SGHAT and CDR2 is FQNNGV. The CDR3 length is 14 residues. Here the CDR3 DNA reads TGTGCCAGCAGCTTATTCGGACAGGCCTACGAGCAGTACGTC. Its protein product is CASSLFGQAYEQYV.

J is TRBJ1-1 and V is TRBV10-1; D is uncertain. This CDR3 contains 13 residues. Per germline, CDR1 WNHNN and CDR2 SYGVQD (reference sequence). V was pared by 3 bases and J by 1 base, with 6 bases between. CDR3: CASSDGQNTEAFF. The DNA of the CDR3 is TGCGCCAGCAGTGATGGGCAGAACACTGAAGCTTTCTTT.